The 30 T cell receptor beta chains in this list originate from one sample, sequenced in a study of blood T cell repertoires in COVID-19. The table came from immunoSEQ multiplex PCR; TCRdb's copy has only in-frame clones and leaves some out. The sample comprises around 200,000 clones, approximately 87% of which are singletons, and less than 25% rests with the top ten. Sequenced input: peripheral blood. All receptors derive from a man aged 65-85 years with active or convalescent COVID-19.

The gene calls are TRBV20-1 and TRBJ2-5; tentative D call: TRBD2 (6 bases). From germline, CDR1 is DFQATT and CDR2 SNEGSKA (reference sequence). The CDR3 is 15 residues long. V was pared by 3 bases and J by 3 bases, with 17 bases between. This CDR3 reads CSASDPWRGEETQYF. The CDR3 DNA sequence: TGCAGTGCTAGTGATCCTTGGCGGGGCGAAGAGACCCAGTACTTC.

Many counts were recorded for this clone. V is TRBV30 and J is TRBJ2-2, with 10 bases aligning to TRBD2. Germline loops: CDR1 GTSNPN, CDR2 SVGIG (reference sequence). There are 16 residues in the CDR3. V shed 4 bases, J shed 0 bases, and the junction held 5 bases outside the gene matches. The CDR3 DNA sequence: TGTGCCTGGAAGGGAGGACTAGCGGCGAACACCGGGGAGCTGTTTTTT. Protein product: CAWKGGLAANTGELFF.

CDR3 in DNA: TGCGCCAGCAGGGGACTGGGGTCCTACAATGAGCAGTTCTTC. It translates to CASRGLGSYNEQFF. This rearrangement joins TRBV5-1 to TRBJ2-1; perhaps TRBD2 as D (6 bases). Germline CDR1 and CDR2: SGHRS and YFSETQ. The length of the CDR3 is 14 residues. The V gene lost 5 bases and the J gene lost 1 base, with 10 bases spanning the gap.

The chain is built from TRBV10-2 and TRBJ1-5, with 8 bases matching TRBD1. Germline assignment: CDR1 WSHSY and CDR2 SAAADI. V lost 7 bases, J lost 4 bases, and 3 bases stayed unmatched. The CDR3 is 13 residues long. The CDR3 DNA reads as TGCGCCAGCACCCACAGGGGGAATCAGCCCCAGCATTTT. This translates into CASTHRGNQPQHF.

This sequence joins TRBV29-1 and TRBJ2-7, with D perhaps TRBD2 (7 bases). The CDR3 is made up of 13 amino acids. CDR1 is SQVTM and CDR2 is ANQGSEA in the germline V gene. V dropped 4 bases and J dropped 2 bases, with 12 bases sitting between them. The CDR3 region has the DNA TGCAGCGTTGTGGGGGGGGCCACCTACGAGCAGTACTTC. Residues: CSVVGGATYEQYF.

The chain employs TRBV28 and TRBJ2-7, with 7 bases fitting TRBD2. Germline V CDR1 and CDR2: MDHEN, SYDVKM. V shed 6 bases, J shed 3 bases, and the junction held 5 bases outside the gene matches. The CDR3 consists of 13 residues. CDR3 coding DNA: TGTGCCAGCAGGTGGGGGGGGAACTACGAGCAGTACTTC. Amino acid sequence: CASRWGGNYEQYF.

The sample holds a few counts of this clone. This chain connects TRBV5-4 to TRBJ1-2, with 7 bases lining up with TRBD1. CDR1 and CDR2 from the germline V gene are SGHNT and YYREEE (reference sequence). CDR3 size: 15 residues. The J segment lost 8 bases and the V segment lost 0 bases, leaving 10 bases of the junction unmatched. In nucleotides, the CDR3 is TGTGCCAGCAGCTTGGAGAGGGGGCAGGTGGGAGGCTACACCTTC. As protein: CASSLERGQVGGYTF. Full variable domain (missing parts from reference TRBV5-4 and TRBJ1-2): ETGVTQSPTHLIKTRGQQVTLRCSSQSGHNTVSWYQQALGQGPQFIFQYYREEENGRGNFPPRFSGLQFPNYSSELNVNALELDDSALYLCASSLERGQVGGYTFGSGTRLTVV.

The V gene is TRBV7-2, the J gene TRBJ2-5; 12 bases are shared with TRBD2. The CDR3 spans 19 residues. CDR1 SGHTA and CDR2 FQGNSA come from the germline V gene. After removal of 1 base from V and 2 bases from J, the junction contained 11 bases not matched to a gene. The CDR3 spells CASSLGLGLAGPTQETQYF. The CDR3 nucleotides are TGTGCCAGCAGCTTAGGACTCGGACTAGCGGGACCGACGCAAGAGACCCAGTACTTC. Looking up the rest from reference TRBV7-2 and TRBJ2-5 gives the full variable domain: GAGVSQSPSNKVTEKGKDVELRCDPISGHTALYWYRQSLGQGLEFLIYFQGNSAPDKSGLPSDRFSAERTGGSVSTLTIQRTQQEDSAVYLCASSLGLGLAGPTQETQYFGPGTRLLVL.

The chain links TRBV11-3 to TRBJ2-1; 8 bases match TRBD2. Germline lookup yields CDR1 SGHNT and CDR2 YENEEA. The CDR3 sequence is 16 residues long. Trimming at V came to 5 bases and at J to 0 bases, leaving 6 bases not matched to a gene. The DNA of the CDR3 is TGTGCCAGCAGCACAAGGACTAGCAGCTCCTACAATGAGCAGTTCTTC. Amino acid sequence: CASSTRTSSSYNEQFF.

The rearrangement uses TRBV27 and TRBJ1-2; 7 nucleotides line up with TRBD1. Looked up from germline, CDR1 is MNHEY and CDR2 is SMNVEV (reference sequence). The CDR3 has 13 residues. V was pared by 5 bases and J by 13 bases, with 13 bases of the junction left unmatched. The CDR3 coding sequence is TGTGCCAGCAGTGGAACAGGGGAGCCCTACCGCACCTTC. Translating gives CASSGTGEPYRTF.

The rearrangement joins TRBV24-1 to TRBJ2-7, with TRBD1 identical over 10 bases. J gave up 0 bases and V 5 bases, and 3 bases lay outside the gene matches. Per germline, CDR1 KGHDR and CDR2 SFDVKD. The CDR3 is made up of 15 amino acids. The CDR3 region is CATSGRDRGSYEQYF. In nucleotides, the CDR3 is TGTGCCACCAGTGGAAGGGACAGGGGCTCCTACGAGCAGTACTTC.

This clone turned up a few times. V and J are TRBV14 and TRBJ1-2; tentative D call: TRBD1 (5 bases). The V gene's germline CDR1 is SGHDN and CDR2 FVKESK. The CDR3 is made up of 14 amino acids. Deletions cut 0 bases from V and 8 bases from J, with 13 bases between. CDR3 in amino acids: CASSQDLGRGGYTF. As DNA, the CDR3 is TGTGCCAGCAGCCAAGATTTGGGGAGGGGCGGCTACACCTTC.

V and J are TRBV7-2 and TRBJ2-5; maybe TRBD1 (6 bases). V was pared by 5 bases and J by 5 bases, with 15 bases between. The CDR3 spans 14 residues. Germline V lookup: CDR1 SGHTA, CDR2 FQGNSA. CDR3 in amino acids: CASSLQGTTETQYF. CDR3 DNA: TGTGCCAGCAGCCTACAAGGGACAACCGAGACCCAGTACTTC. The full variable domain, its missing parts supplied by reference TRBV7-2 and TRBJ2-5, is GAGVSQSPSNKVTEKGKDVELRCDPISGHTALYWYRQSLGQGLEFLIYFQGNSAPDKSGLPSDRFSAERTGGSVSTLTIQRTQQEDSAVYLCASSLQGTTETQYFGPGTRLLVL.

The rearrangement links TRBV5-1 to TRBJ1-5; 9 bases are a match to TRBD1. After removal of 4 bases from V and 1 base from J, the junction contained 3 bases not matched to a gene. This CDR3 is 15 amino acids long. CDR1 SGHRS and CDR2 YFSETQ come from the germline V gene. This CDR3 is CASSPGQGSNQPQHF. The CDR3 coding sequence is TGCGCCAGCAGCCCTGGACAGGGGAGCAATCAGCCCCAGCATTTT.

This sequence joins TRBV28 and TRBJ1-2; tentative D call: TRBD1 (5 bases). V gave up 4 bases and J gave up 2 bases, with 14 bases separating them. There are 15 residues in the CDR3. CDR1 and CDR2 (germline): MDHEN, SYDVKM. This CDR3 reads CASSSTQGINYGYTF. CDR3 nucleotides: TGTGCCAGCAGTTCCACCCAGGGCATCAACTATGGCTACACCTTC.

The rearrangement uses TRBV29-1 and TRBJ2-1; 11 nucleotides match TRBD2. Germline assignment: CDR1 SQVTM and CDR2 ANQGSEA. V was pared by 6 bases and J by 15 bases, with 1 base of the junction left unmatched. The CDR3 length is 9 residues. CDR3 protein: CSVGTSGFF. The CDR3 nucleotides read TGCAGCGTGGGGACTAGCGGGTTCTTC.

The rearrangement links TRBV6-5 to TRBJ2-1; 12 bases fit TRBD2. This CDR3 is 13 amino acids long. Germline-derived CDR1 and CDR2 are MNHEY and SVGAGI. Germline trimming cut 8 bases from V and 6 bases from J; bases unmatched to any gene: 2. The CDR3 protein is CASRLAGVNEQFF. The CDR3 DNA is TGTGCCAGCCGACTAGCGGGAGTCAATGAGCAGTTCTTC.

V and J are TRBV30 and TRBJ1-3; 9 bases agree with TRBD1. J was trimmed by 2 bases and V by 6 bases; bases with no gene match: 2. This CDR3 is built from 13 residues. CDR1 is GTSNPN and CDR2 is SVGIG in the germline V gene (reference sequence). The CDR3 protein is CACRTGAGNTIYF. In DNA form, the CDR3 reads TGTGCCTGCCGGACAGGGGCTGGAAACACCATATATTTT.

The CDR3: CASSLALSGGNQETQYF. The CDR3 region has the DNA TGCGCCAGCAGCTTGGCCTTATCGGGAGGGAACCAAGAGACCCAGTACTTC. The chain recombines TRBV5-1 with TRBJ2-5, with 8 positions matching TRBD2. The length of the CDR3 is 17 residues. Looked up from germline, CDR1 is SGHRS and CDR2 is YFSETQ. Germline trimming cut 0 bases from V and 0 bases from J; bases unmatched to any gene: 7.

The chain recombines TRBV11-2 with TRBJ2-5, with D hard to call. Per germline, CDR1 SGHAT and CDR2 FQNNGV. The V gene lost 4 bases and the J gene lost 6 bases, with 6 bases spanning the gap. The length of the CDR3 is 11 residues. The CDR3, as DNA: TGTGCCAGCAGCTCCGCGAAGACCCAGTACTTC. Amino acid sequence: CASSSAKTQYF.

The genes are TRBV19 and TRBJ2-2; TRBD2 is a possible D gene (5 bases). Germline CDR1 reads LNHDA; CDR2 reads SQIVND (reference sequence). The CDR3 spans 16 residues. The V gene lost 1 base and the J gene lost 1 base, with 10 bases spanning the gap. The DNA for the CDR3 is TGTGCCAGTAGTATAGGTGGACTCGTGAACACCGGGGAGCTGTTTTTT. Its translation is CASSIGGLVNTGELFF. Full variable domain (remainder filled in from reference TRBV19 and TRBJ2-2): DGGITQSPKYLFRKEGQNVTLSCEQNLNHDAMYWYRQDPGQGLRLIYYSQIVNDFQKGDIAEGYSVSREKKESFPLTVTSAQKNPTAFYLCASSIGGLVNTGELFFGEGSRLTVL.

CDR3 sequence: CASNPTGVNYGYTF. CDR3 sequence (DNA): TGTGCCAGCAACCCGACAGGGGTTAACTATGGCTACACCTTC. The gene calls are TRBV28 and TRBJ1-2, with 8 bases identical to TRBD1. Per germline, CDR1 MDHEN and CDR2 SYDVKM. This CDR3 contains 14 residues. V dropped 7 bases and J dropped 1; count of bases not matched to a gene: 5.

Worth noting for this clone: This CDR3 is also generated by other DNA sequences in the sample. This rearrangement joins TRBV6-1 to TRBJ2-7; no clear D. Germline assignment: CDR1 MNHNS and CDR2 SASEGT. The germline V and J ends were trimmed by 1 base and 4 bases, with 8 bases remaining between them. This CDR3 spans 13 amino acids. In DNA form, the CDR3 reads TGTGCCAGCAGTGAAGGGTCAACTTACGAGCAGTACTTC. It specifies CASSEGSTYEQYF.

In DNA, the CDR3 is TGTGCCACACGGACTAGCGGCCACAATGAGCAGTTCTTC. As protein: CATRTSGHNEQFF. V and J are TRBV19 and TRBJ2-1; 10 nucleotides line up with TRBD2. Germline-derived CDR1 and CDR2 are LNHDA and SQIVND (reference sequence). V was clipped by 10 bases and J by 5 bases; unmatched bases: 5. The CDR3 length is 13 residues. The whole variable domain, filled in from reference TRBV19 and TRBJ2-1, reads DGGITQSPKYLFRKEGQNVTLSCEQNLNHDAMYWYRQDPGQGLRLIYYSQIVNDFQKGDIAEGYSVSREKKESFPLTVTSAQKNPTAFYLCATRTSGHNEQFFGPGTRLTVL.

The V and J genes are TRBV3-1 (or the pseudogene TRBV3-2) and TRBJ1-1; 7 bases are shared with TRBD1. Looked up from germline, CDR1 is LGHDT and CDR2 is YNNKEL (reference sequence). V was clipped by 6 bases and J by 3 bases; unmatched bases: 4. The CDR3 sequence is 13 residues long. The CDR3 coding sequence is TGTGCCAGCAGGTCACAGGGGCACACTGAAGCTTTCTTT. It is translated as CASRSQGHTEAFF.

This clone was seen a single time. V is TRBV5-5 and J is TRBJ2-3; no firm D call. This CDR3 has 15 residues. CDR1 is SGHKS and CDR2 is YYEKEE in the germline V gene (reference sequence). Trimming removed 4 bases at V and 0 bases at J, with 12 bases between. CDR3 sequence reads: CASSTRGASTDTQYF. As DNA, the CDR3 is TGTGCCAGCAGCACCCGTGGAGCTAGCACAGATACGCAGTATTTT.

V gene TRBV6-5 combines with J gene TRBJ1-2, with 7 bases fitting TRBD1. With 2 bases clipped from V and 4 bases from J, the junction kept 10 bases outside the gene matches. This CDR3 is built from 16 residues. The germline V gene encodes CDR1 MNHEY and CDR2 SVGAGI. The CDR3 protein is CASSYVTAGGGYGYTF. The CDR3 nucleotides read TGTGCCAGCAGTTACGTAACGGCAGGGGGAGGCTATGGCTACACCTTC.

This clone has just one count. In DNA form, the CDR3 reads TGTGCCAGCAGCGCAACAGGGGGCAGGGGGGAGACCCAGTACTTC. Residues: CASSATGGRGETQYF. The V gene is TRBV9, the J gene TRBJ2-5; TRBD1 agrees at 9 bases. CDR1 SGDLS and CDR2 YYNGEE come from the germline V gene. V was clipped by 3 bases and J by 5 bases; unmatched bases: 8. This CDR3 comprises 15 residues.

The DNA of the CDR3 is TGTGCCAGCAGCCCCCGAGGGCAGGGGGCTGCCTACAATGAGCAGTTCTTC. Residues: CASSPRGQGAAYNEQFF. This chain joins TRBV7-8 and TRBJ2-1; 8 bases line up with TRBD1. The CDR3 sequence is 17 residues long. Germline V CDR1 and CDR2: SGHVS, FQNEAQ. The V gene end was trimmed by 5 bases and the J gene end by 2 bases; junction bases not matched to a gene: 11.

This chain uses TRBV15 with TRBJ2-1; TRBD1 might be the D (6 bases). The CDR3 totals 16 residues. V was shortened by 0 bases and J by 6 bases, with 15 bases between the two germline ends. CDR1 is LNHNV, CDR2 YYDKDF, per germline (reference sequence). The CDR3: CATSRDKGGKANEQFF. Here the CDR3 DNA reads TGTGCCACCAGCAGAGATAAAGGGGGAAAGGCCAATGAGCAGTTCTTC.